The rows below give T cell receptor beta chains drawn from one sample of a study of cytomegalovirus exposure and HLA in healthy donors. Profiled with immunoSEQ multiplex PCR; TCRdb holds only in-frame clones, not every one. In the table there are just under 95,000 clones, 60% to 85% of which are singletons. The sample taken for sequencing was PBMCs. These receptors were taken from a man aged 50-59 years in good health and CMV-seropositive. Each CDR3 is given with its conserved first and last residue. Fields, in order: clone size, V gene, D gene, CDR3 length, J gene, CDR3 DNA, CDR3 protein. The D gene is left open where the match is weak. Size tells how often a clone was seen (once, few, many) or the class of an expanded clone, and some rows leave it out.

clone size: -; V gene: TRBV6-1; D gene: TRBD1; CDR3 length: 14; J gene: TRBJ1-5; CDR3 DNA: TGTGCCAGCAGTGACTCGACAGGGAAGCAGCCCCAGCATTTT; CDR3 protein: CASSDSTGKQPQHF
clone size: -; V gene: TRBV7-9; D gene: -; CDR3 length: 15; J gene: TRBJ2-7; CDR3 DNA: TGTGCCAGCAGCCCGCGGCCAGATACTACGGTGGAGCAGTACTTC; CDR3 protein: CASSPRPDTTVEQYF
clone size: once; V gene: TRBV6-1; D gene: -; CDR3 length: 15; J gene: TRBJ1-4; CDR3 DNA: TGTGCCAGCACAAGACAGGCCACAACTAATGAAAAACTGTTTTTT; CDR3 protein: CASTRQATTNEKLFF
clone size: -; V gene: TRBV28; D gene: TRBD2; CDR3 length: 20; J gene: TRBJ2-1; CDR3 DNA: TGTGCCAGCAGGCCCTTGCAGGGACTAGCGGGGGGTAGGGGGTACAATGAGCAGTTCTTC; CDR3 protein: CASRPLQGLAGGRGYNEQFF
clone size: few; V gene: TRBV6-6; D gene: -; CDR3 length: 11; J gene: TRBJ1-5; CDR3 DNA: TGTGCCAGCAGCCTAGATCAGCCCCAGCATTTT; CDR3 protein: CASSLDQPQHF
clone size: few; V gene: TRBV6-1; D gene: TRBD2; CDR3 length: 15; J gene: TRBJ2-7; CDR3 DNA: TGTGCCAGCAGTGGACTAGCGGGGGGCTCCTACGAGCAGTACTTC; CDR3 protein: CASSGLAGGSYEQYF
clone size: -; V gene: TRBV28; D gene: -; CDR3 length: 12; J gene: TRBJ1-2; CDR3 DNA: TGTGCCAGCAGTTTGATGGGGGCTGGCTACACCTTC; CDR3 protein: CASSLMGAGYTF
clone size: -; V gene: TRBV28; D gene: -; CDR3 length: 15; J gene: TRBJ2-3; CDR3 DNA: TGTGCCAGCCTTGGTGGGGCGGGGAACACAGATACGCAGTATTTT; CDR3 protein: CASLGGAGNTDTQYF
clone size: few; V gene: TRBV5-1; D gene: -; CDR3 length: 14; J gene: TRBJ1-3; CDR3 DNA: TGCGCCAGCAGCTTGGCAGGGTCCGGAAACACCATATATTTT; CDR3 protein: CASSLAGSGNTIYF
clone size: -; V gene: TRBV6-1; D gene: -; CDR3 length: 16; J gene: TRBJ2-1; CDR3 DNA: TGTGCCAGCAGTGATGGGGCAGGGCGCGACTACAATGAGCAGTTCTTC; CDR3 protein: CASSDGAGRDYNEQFF
clone size: -; V gene: TRBV13; D gene: TRBD1; CDR3 length: 15; J gene: TRBJ2-1; CDR3 DNA: TGTGCCAGCAGCTTCACAGGGGGCCTCGACAATGAGCAGTTCTTC; CDR3 protein: CASSFTGGLDNEQFF
clone size: once; V gene: TRBV7-3; D gene: -; CDR3 length: 13; J gene: TRBJ2-5; CDR3 DNA: TGTGCCAGCAGCTTAAAGCCGGGTCCGACCCAGTACTTC; CDR3 protein: CASSLKPGPTQYF
clone size: -; V gene: TRBV30; D gene: -; CDR3 length: 13; J gene: TRBJ2-5; CDR3 DNA: TGTGCCTGGGATGGACTGGACGGAGAGACCCAGTACTTC; CDR3 protein: CAWDGLDGETQYF
clone size: -; V gene: TRBV19; D gene: TRBD1; CDR3 length: 14; J gene: TRBJ2-7; CDR3 DNA: TGTGCCAGTAGTTCGACAGGGGGCAGGAACGAGCAGTACTTC; CDR3 protein: CASSSTGGRNEQYF
clone size: -; V gene: TRBV2; D gene: -; CDR3 length: 14; J gene: TRBJ1-4; CDR3 DNA: TGTGCCAGCAGTGACTCAGGGTATAATGAAAAACTGTTTTTT; CDR3 protein: CASSDSGYNEKLFF
clone size: -; V gene: TRBV9; D gene: -; CDR3 length: 15; J gene: TRBJ2-7; CDR3 DNA: TGTGCCAGCAGCGTAGGAACAGGGTGTACCTACGAGCAGTACTTC; CDR3 protein: CASSVGTGCTYEQYF
clone size: -; V gene: TRBV6-5; D gene: -; CDR3 length: 14; J gene: TRBJ2-3; CDR3 DNA: TGTGCCAGCAGTGCTAGGGGGACGAGAGATACGCAGTATTTT; CDR3 protein: CASSARGTRDTQYF
clone size: -; V gene: TRBV7-8; D gene: -; CDR3 length: 17; J gene: TRBJ2-4; CDR3 DNA: TGTGCCAGCCAGAAAAGGGGGGGAACACAAATGGGAAACATTCAGTACTTC; CDR3 protein: CASQKRGGTQMGNIQYF
clone size: -; V gene: TRBV4-2; D gene: TRBD1; CDR3 length: 16; J gene: TRBJ1-2; CDR3 DNA: TGTGCCAGCAGCCACGTCGGACAGGGGCGCAACTATGGCTACCCCTTC; CDR3 protein: CASSHVGQGRNYGYPF
clone size: -; V gene: TRBV13; D gene: -; CDR3 length: 15; J gene: TRBJ2-6; CDR3 DNA: TGTGCCAGCAGCTTAATACAGACTGGGGCCAACGTCCTGACTTTC; CDR3 protein: CASSLIQTGANVLTF
clone size: -; V gene: TRBV10-3; D gene: TRBD2; CDR3 length: 15; J gene: TRBJ2-2; CDR3 DNA: TGTGCCATCAGCGCGGGGGACGCGAACACCGGGGAGCTGTTTTTT; CDR3 protein: CAISAGDANTGELFF
clone size: -; V gene: TRBV19; D gene: TRBD2; CDR3 length: 16; J gene: TRBJ2-3; CDR3 DNA: TGTGCCAGTAGTATGGGGACTACCACAATCACAGATACGCAGTATTTT; CDR3 protein: CASSMGTTTITDTQYF
clone size: -; V gene: TRBV6-5; D gene: TRBD1; CDR3 length: 14; J gene: TRBJ1-1; CDR3 DNA: TGTGCCAGCAGTTATGCAGGGGGCATAACTGAAGCTTTCTTT; CDR3 protein: CASSYAGGITEAFF
clone size: -; V gene: TRBV7-7; D gene: -; CDR3 length: 15; J gene: TRBJ2-1; CDR3 DNA: TGTGCCAGCAGCCCTCAAGGAGGGGTTGACAATGAGCAGTTCTTC; CDR3 protein: CASSPQGGVDNEQFF
clone size: -; V gene: TRBV7-2; D gene: TRBD1; CDR3 length: 16; J gene: TRBJ1-4; CDR3 DNA: TGTGCCAGCAGCCCTGGGGTTACAGGGGGTTGGGAAAAACTGTTTTTT; CDR3 protein: CASSPGVTGGWEKLFF
clone size: -; V gene: TRBV6-5; D gene: TRBD1; CDR3 length: 16; J gene: TRBJ1-5; CDR3 DNA: TGTGCCAGCAGTTCCCGGGGACAGGGTAGTAATCAGCCCCAGCATTTT; CDR3 protein: CASSSRGQGSNQPQHF
clone size: -; V gene: TRBV7-6; D gene: -; CDR3 length: 13; J gene: TRBJ2-3; CDR3 DNA: TGTGCCAGCAGCCACTACAGGGATGATACGCAGTATTTT; CDR3 protein: CASSHYRDDTQYF
clone size: -; V gene: TRBV5-8; D gene: -; CDR3 length: 11; J gene: TRBJ1-1; CDR3 DNA: TGTGCCAGCAGCTTGTCGGGTAGAGCTTTCTTT; CDR3 protein: CASSLSGRAFF
clone size: -; V gene: TRBV18; D gene: -; CDR3 length: 14; J gene: TRBJ1-5; CDR3 DNA: TGTGCCAGCTCATCGTCCACAGGCAATCAGCCCCAGCATTTT; CDR3 protein: CASSSSTGNQPQHF
clone size: -; V gene: TRBV28; D gene: -; CDR3 length: 14; J gene: TRBJ2-2; CDR3 DNA: TGTGCCAGCAGTTTTGGAGTAATCCCCGGGGAGCTGTTTTTT; CDR3 protein: CASSFGVIPGELFF
clone size: -; V gene: TRBV5-1; D gene: -; CDR3 length: 16; J gene: TRBJ2-7; CDR3 DNA: TGCGCCAGCAGCTTATCTGAGGGGGTACCTCGCTACGAGCAGTACTTC; CDR3 protein: CASSLSEGVPRYEQYF
clone size: few; V gene: TRBV9; D gene: TRBD1; CDR3 length: 16; J gene: TRBJ1-6; CDR3 DNA: TGTGCCAGCAGCATGGGACAGAGCTCCTATAATTCACCCCTCCACTTT; CDR3 protein: CASSMGQSSYNSPLHF
clone size: -; V gene: TRBV5-4; D gene: TRBD2; CDR3 length: 16; J gene: TRBJ2-3; CDR3 DNA: TGTGCCAGCAGCTTTAAAATCGGGGGGGTTACAGATACGCAGTATTTT; CDR3 protein: CASSFKIGGVTDTQYF
clone size: -; V gene: TRBV6-1; D gene: -; CDR3 length: 14; J gene: TRBJ2-1; CDR3 DNA: TGTGCCAGCAGGGGGGGTAGCCCCTACAATGAGCAGTTCTTC; CDR3 protein: CASRGGSPYNEQFF
clone size: -; V gene: TRBV6-5; D gene: -; CDR3 length: 14; J gene: TRBJ2-5; CDR3 DNA: TGTGCCAGCTCCCCTCGGGGTCTCCAAGAGACCCAGTACTTC; CDR3 protein: CASSPRGLQETQYF
clone size: -; V gene: TRBV18; D gene: -; CDR3 length: 13; J gene: TRBJ1-2; CDR3 DNA: TGTGCCAGCTCACCAATCGACCCTAGCCCTTACACCTTC; CDR3 protein: CASSPIDPSPYTF
clone size: once; V gene: TRBV7-2; D gene: TRBD2; CDR3 length: 18; J gene: TRBJ2-1; CDR3 DNA: TGTGCCAGCAGCTTATATGCTAGCGGGGGCGCCTCCTACAATGAGCAGTTCTTC; CDR3 protein: CASSLYASGGASYNEQFF
clone size: -; V gene: TRBV11-3; D gene: -; CDR3 length: 14; J gene: TRBJ1-4; CDR3 DNA: TGTGCCAGCAGCTTACAGGGTTTTGATGAAAAACTGTTTTTT; CDR3 protein: CASSLQGFDEKLFF
clone size: -; V gene: TRBV2; D gene: -; CDR3 length: 14; J gene: TRBJ2-3; CDR3 DNA: TGTGCCAGCAGTGATCGGCAGGCCATGGATACGCAGTATTTT; CDR3 protein: CASSDRQAMDTQYF
clone size: once; V gene: TRBV4-1; D gene: -; CDR3 length: 17; J gene: TRBJ2-3; CDR3 DNA: TGCGCCAGCAGCCAAGATGGGGGGGGCGTAAGCACAGATACGCAGTATTTT; CDR3 protein: CASSQDGGGVSTDTQYF
clone size: -; V gene: TRBV7-9; D gene: TRBD2; CDR3 length: 16; J gene: TRBJ2-3; CDR3 DNA: TGTGCCAGCAGCTTACTAGCGGGGACTCACACAGATACGCAGTATTTT; CDR3 protein: CASSLLAGTHTDTQYF
clone size: -; V gene: TRBV4-3; D gene: -; CDR3 length: 14; J gene: TRBJ2-7; CDR3 DNA: TGCGCCAGCAGCCAAGCGTGGGGCGGCTACGAGCAGTACTTC; CDR3 protein: CASSQAWGGYEQYF
clone size: once; V gene: TRBV6-1; D gene: -; CDR3 length: 15; J gene: TRBJ1-4; CDR3 DNA: TGTGCCAGCAGTGGGTGGACAGCAACTAATGAAAAGCTGTTTTTT; CDR3 protein: CASSGWTATNEKLFF
clone size: -; V gene: TRBV6-1; D gene: TRBD2; CDR3 length: 12; J gene: TRBJ2-5; CDR3 DNA: TGTGCCAGCCTCCAGCGGGGGGAGACCCAGTACTTC; CDR3 protein: CASLQRGETQYF
clone size: -; V gene: TRBV6-1; D gene: -; CDR3 length: 12; J gene: TRBJ1-6; CDR3 DNA: TGTGCCAGTCGGGAAGGCGGAATACCCCTCCACTTT; CDR3 protein: CASREGGIPLHF
clone size: -; V gene: TRBV27; D gene: TRBD1; CDR3 length: 14; J gene: TRBJ2-7; CDR3 DNA: TGTGCCAGCAGTCTAACCGGGACAGGGAACGAGCAGTACTTC; CDR3 protein: CASSLTGTGNEQYF
clone size: -; V gene: TRBV7-9; D gene: TRBD1; CDR3 length: 13; J gene: TRBJ2-1; CDR3 DNA: TGTGCCAGCGAGGGGGCTTCCTACAATGAGCAGTTCTTC; CDR3 protein: CASEGASYNEQFF
clone size: -; V gene: TRBV5-6; D gene: -; CDR3 length: 17; J gene: TRBJ2-5; CDR3 DNA: TGTGCCAGCAGCTTGGTTTGGGCGGGGGCGAACCAAGAGACCCAGTACTTC; CDR3 protein: CASSLVWAGANQETQYF
clone size: -; V gene: TRBV10-3; D gene: TRBD1; CDR3 length: 14; J gene: TRBJ1-4; CDR3 DNA: TGTGCCATCAGTGACCAAGGGACAGTTGAAAAACTGTTTTTT; CDR3 protein: CAISDQGTVEKLFF
clone size: -; V gene: TRBV18; D gene: TRBD1; CDR3 length: 16; J gene: TRBJ1-6; CDR3 DNA: TGTGCCAGCTCACCACGACCCGGGACAGATAATTCACCCCTCCACTTT; CDR3 protein: CASSPRPGTDNSPLHF
clone size: -; V gene: TRBV9; D gene: -; CDR3 length: 12; J gene: TRBJ1-6; CDR3 DNA: TGTGCCAGCAGCTCCCCGAATTCACCCCTCCACTTT; CDR3 protein: CASSSPNSPLHF
clone size: few; V gene: TRBV21-1; D gene: -; CDR3 length: 17; J gene: TRBJ2-2; CDR3 DNA: TGTGCCAGCAGCAAAGGTCGAGGGACAGGGGAAACCGGGGAGCTGTTTTTT; CDR3 protein: CASSKGRGTGETGELFF
clone size: -; V gene: TRBV4-3; D gene: -; CDR3 length: 15; J gene: TRBJ1-3; CDR3 DNA: TGCGCCAGCAGCCAAGATCCAGGGTCCGGAAACACCATATATTTT; CDR3 protein: CASSQDPGSGNTIYF
clone size: few; V gene: TRBV27; D gene: TRBD1; CDR3 length: 11; J gene: TRBJ1-1; CDR3 DNA: TGTGCCAGCAGAGACAGGGTTGAAGCTTTCTTT; CDR3 protein: CASRDRVEAFF